This T cell receptor (beta chain) stems from a study of blood T cell repertoires in COVID-19. Across the study: There were acute and convalescent COVID-19 samples, and they came from the United States, Italy and Spain. In each case, the material was cDNA or gDNA derived from T cells, B-cell-depleted T cells, or PBMCs.

This CDR3 has 15 amino acids. CDR1 is MDHEN and CDR2 is SYDVKM in the germline V gene. The V segment lost 8 bases and the J segment 7 bases; nucleotides outside the gene matches: 9. This clone was counted once. As originally analysed: Quantification of nucleated cells was approximated via reference gene primer amplification. Only in-frame clones appear in the TCRdb table, and some are missing; sequencing was by immunoSEQ multiplex PCR. Clonal size and the V and J genes are those of that table, whereas D and trimming came from the DNA. This table holds a few hundred thousand clones, 75% to 90% found once.

The sequence derives from a man between 25 and 39 years old with acute or convalescent COVID-19. The specimen was peripheral blood. The chain couples TRBV28 to TRBJ1-5, with TRBD1 matching 12 bases. The CDR3 loop is CASWGTGGVRQPQHF. CDR3 bases: TGTGCCAGCTGGGGGACAGGGGGCGTGAGACAGCCCCAGCATTTT.